The rows below give T cell receptor beta chains drawn from one sample of a study of cytomegalovirus exposure and HLA in healthy donors. Clones were read by immunoSEQ multiplex PCR, and TCRdb kept only the in-frame ones, dropping some. The sample holds about 180,000 clones, approximately 80% seen once. Sequencing was carried out using PBMCs. These receptors came from a man aged 18 to 35 in good health and CMV-seronegative. The CDR3 runs from the conserved cysteine through the conserved F or W. The D gene is left open where the match is weak. The listing skips clone size in some rows; elsewhere it reads once, few, many or a size class.

j_call	clone_size	v_call	d_call	cdr3_aa	cdr3_nt
TRBJ2-5	.	TRBV28	.	CASSTGRAETQYF	TGTGCCAGCAGTACCGGCAGGGCGGAGACCCAGTACTTC
TRBJ2-3	few	TRBV7-9	.	CASSTLAPGGADTQYF	TGTGCCAGCAGCACCCTAGCCCCCGGGGGAGCAGATACGCAGTATTTT
TRBJ2-2	once	TRBV7-8	.	CASSLGGTGELFF	TGTGCCAGCAGCTTAGGAGGGACCGGGGAGCTGTTTTTT
TRBJ1-2	.	TRBV2	.	CASSTYGYTF	TGTGCCAGCAGTACATATGGCTACACCTTC
TRBJ2-5	.	TRBV11-2	TRBD2	CASSFWTSWETQYF	TGTGCCAGCAGCTTCTGGACTAGCTGGGAGACCCAGTACTTC
TRBJ2-3	.	TRBV11-2	TRBD1	CASSFPTGWGTDTQYF	TGTGCCAGCAGCTTCCCGACAGGGTGGGGCACAGATACGCAGTATTTT
TRBJ1-5	.	TRBV2	TRBD1	CASSEAGTGGNQPQHF	TGTGCCAGCAGTGAGGCTGGGACAGGGGGCAATCAGCCCCAGCATTTT
TRBJ1-1	.	TRBV5-4	TRBD1	CASSSAWTGNTEAFF	TGTGCCAGCAGCTCGGCATGGACAGGGAACACTGAAGCTTTCTTT
TRBJ2-7	.	TRBV6-6	.	CASRTGEGEQYF	TGTGCCAGCAGGACGGGAGAAGGCGAGCAGTACTTC
TRBJ2-5	once	TRBV9	.	CASSVNPGQETQYF	TGTGCCAGCAGCGTAAATCCCGGCCAAGAGACCCAGTACTTC
TRBJ2-1	.	TRBV29-1	TRBD2	CRAWGGGMSSGDNEQFF	TGCAGGGCTTGGGGGGGCGGGATGTCTAGCGGGGACAATGAGCAGTTCTTC
TRBJ1-1	.	TRBV10-2	.	CASSEITGPEAFF	TGCGCCAGCAGTGAGATAACCGGTCCTGAAGCTTTCTTT
TRBJ1-1	.	TRBV29-1	TRBD1	CSAVRGGGTEAFF	TGCAGCGCCGTGAGAGGGGGCGGCACTGAAGCTTTCTTT
TRBJ1-5	.	TRBV6-1	.	CASSASRDTYNQPQHF	TGTGCCAGCAGTGCGTCCCGGGACACGTACAATCAGCCCCAGCATTTT
TRBJ1-2	.	TRBV5-1	TRBD1	CASSTTGDYGYTF	TGCGCCAGCAGCACGACAGGGGACTATGGCTACACCTTC